What follows are 17 T cell receptor beta chains derived from one specimen sequenced in a study of regulatory T cells in long-lasting Graves disease. Both iRepertoire HTBI primers and Arm-PCR of CDR3 regions were used to build the TCR beta libraries. TCRdb processed the multiplex PCR reads anew with MiXCR; each CDR3 protein has one entry. The sample holds 530,000 or so distinct CDR3 sequences, around an eighth seen once. Time point meaning: newly diagnosed GD, antithyroid drugs for less than 3 months. PBMC-derived RNA was used for the TCR library. The same sample was also used in a study of T cells in Graves' hyperthyroidism and ophthalmopathy.

The sample in question was peripheral blood mononuclear cells (PBMCs), obtained at new diagnosis, from a patient treated with antithyroid drugs. The receptors were sampled from a man aged 30-40 years with Graves disease.

The V gene is TRBV27, the J gene TRBJ2-7, with a possible D match to TRBD2 (6 bases). CDR3 length: 16 residues. V was clipped by 6 bases and J by 0 bases, with 18 bases between them. Germline-derived CDR1 and CDR2 are MNHEY and SMNVEV (reference sequence). For the CDR3, the DNA is TGTGCCAGCAGCACGAGCGGACTACTAAGCTCCTACGAGCAGTACTTC. Residues: CASSTSGLLSSYEQYF.

Remarks on this clonotype: A far larger clone is a single base away, which makes a read error likely. V and J are TRBV11-2 and TRBJ2-7, with TRBD2 matching 8 bases. J gave up 2 bases and V 5 bases, and 17 bases lay outside the gene matches. The CDR3 runs 18 residues. CDR1 is SGHAT and CDR2 is FQNNGV in the germline V gene. CDR3 sequence: CASSRGPLSGLVPYEQYF. The DNA of the CDR3 is TGTGCCAGCAGCCGGGGCCCCCTTTCGGGACTAGTCCCCTACGAGCAGTACTTC.

This clonotype was observed at least ten times. The gene calls are TRBV20-1 and TRBJ1-1; maybe TRBD1 (6 bases). V lost 5 bases and J 4 bases, leaving 14 bases between the germline ends. Looked up from germline, CDR1 is DFQATT and CDR2 is SNEGSKA (reference sequence). This CDR3 contains 13 residues. CDR3 amino acids: CSASRPGATEAFF. The CDR3, as DNA: TGCAGTGCTTCCCGGCCGGGGGCCACTGAAGCTTTCTTT.

This clonotype came up many times. This rearrangement joins TRBV5-1 to TRBJ1-2; possible D gene TRBD1, 6 bases. CDR3 length: 13 amino acids. V lost 5 bases to trimming and J lost 4 bases, with 12 bases between them. CDR1 is SGHRS and CDR2 is YFSETQ in the germline V gene. CDR3: CASRWGAAYGYTF. CDR3 nucleotides: TGCGCCAGCAGATGGGGGGCGGCCTATGGCTACACCTTC.

This rearrangement joins TRBV7-9 to TRBJ2-3; possibly TRBD1 for D (5 bases). The length of the CDR3 is 16 residues. CDR1 is SEHNR and CDR2 is FQNEAQ in the germline V gene (reference sequence). The ends were cut back, 0 bases at V and 5 bases at J, with 15 bases in the middle. CDR3 sequence: CASSLALARAEDTQYF. For the CDR3, the DNA is TGTGCCAGCAGCTTAGCCCTGGCCAGGGCAGAAGATACGCAGTATTTT.

There are many counts of this clonotype. This chain links TRBV11-2 with TRBJ2-5; 10 positions agree with TRBD2. In germline, CDR1 is SGHAT, CDR2 FQNNGV. The CDR3 is made up of 17 amino acids. The V segment lost 4 bases and the J segment 4 bases; nucleotides outside the gene matches: 12. The CDR3 loop reads CASSSRPSGSIVETQYF. DNA of the CDR3: TGTGCCAGCAGCTCCCGTCCTAGCGGGAGTATAGTAGAGACCCAGTACTTC.

This clonotype came up a few times. The V and J genes are TRBV27 and TRBJ1-5, with D perhaps matching TRBD1 (5 bases). The CDR3 is 15 amino acids. Germline CDR1 reads MNHEY; CDR2 reads SMNVEV (reference sequence). Trimming took off 8 bases at V and 2 bases at J, with 16 bases between the two ends. This CDR3 is CASRRGYEGNQPQHF. For the CDR3, the DNA is TGTGCCAGCCGGCGGGGGTATGAGGGCAATCAGCCCCAGCATTTT.

This clonotype has only a few counts. The CDR3 protein is CSANPDGSNEQFF. DNA for the CDR3: TGCAGTGCTAACCCGGACGGGAGCAATGAGCAGTTCTTC. The chain combines TRBV20-1 with TRBJ2-1; tentatively, D is TRBD2 (6 bases). V was pared by 4 bases and J by 6 bases, with 13 bases between. Germline V gene lookup returns CDR1 DFQATT and CDR2 SNEGSKA (reference sequence). CDR3 length: 13 amino acids.

In its sample, this clonotype was seen many times. A read error may account for a junction end that differs from germline. The chain links TRBV5-1 to TRBJ2-2, with 8 nucleotides matching TRBD2. Germline loops: CDR1 SGHRS, CDR2 YFSETQ. CDR3 size: 16 residues. CDR3 sequence reads: CASSLGLAGNTGELFF. For the CDR3, the DNA is TGTGCCAGCAGCTTGGGGCTAGCGGGGAACACCGGGGAGCTGTTTTTT.

This clonotype was seen ten or more times. The J gene is TRBJ2-3, the V gene TRBV12-3 or TRBV12-4; 7 positions match TRBD2. V shed 5 bases, J shed 3 bases, and the junction held 11 bases outside the gene matches. CDR3 length equals 16 residues. This CDR3 is CASSPDGWGGTDTQYF. The CDR3 DNA follows: TGTGCCAGCAGTCCGGACGGCTGGGGGGGAACAGATACGCAGTATTTT.

This chain joins TRBV5-1 and TRBJ2-7; 8 bases are shared with TRBD2. Germline CDR1 SGHRS, CDR2 YFSETQ. The V and J ends lost 1 base and 4 bases, in that order; junction bases with no gene match: 4. There are 14 residues in the CDR3. The DNA for the CDR3 is TGCGCCAGCAGCTTGTCCGCGGGAGGATACGAGCAGTACTTC. This codes for CASSLSAGGYEQYF.

The rearrangement joins TRBV13 to TRBJ2-1, with 10 bases identical to TRBD2. Germline CDR1 and CDR2: PRHDT and FYEKMQ (reference sequence). Trimming took 4 bases from V and 0 from J; bases not matched to a gene: 6. CDR3 length: 17 residues. The DNA of the CDR3 is TGTGCCAGCAGCTCCCCGGAGCGGGGGGGCTCCTACAATGAGCAGTTCTTC. This sequence encodes CASSSPERGGSYNEQFF. The variable domain in full, completed from reference TRBV13 and TRBJ2-1, reads AAGVIQSPRHLIKEKRETATLKCYPIPRHDTVYWYQQGPGQDPQFLISFYEKMQSDKGSIPDRFSAQQFSDYHSELNMSSLELGDSALYFCASSSPERGGSYNEQFFGPGTRLTVL.

The rearrangement links TRBV12-5 to TRBJ2-2, with D perhaps TRBD2 (7 bases). There are 14 residues in the CDR3. The germline V and J ends were trimmed by 6 bases and 5 bases, with 13 bases remaining between them. Looked up from germline, CDR1 is LGHNT and CDR2 is FRNRAP. The CDR3 DNA sequence: TGTGCTAGTGGCATGGAGGGGGGGACCGGGGAGCTGTTTTTT. This gives the protein CASGMEGGTGELFF.

Ten or more counts support this clonotype. The chain has TRBV2 and TRBJ2-1; 9 bases align to TRBD1. V was pared by 7 bases and J by 9 bases, with 4 bases of the junction left unmatched. In germline, CDR1 is SNHLY, CDR2 FYNNEI. The CDR3 has 12 residues. The CDR3 reads CASNGQGSEQFF. CDR3 DNA sequence: TGTGCCAGCAACGGACAGGGGTCTGAGCAGTTCTTC.

This clonotype was picked up many times. J is TRBJ2-1 and V is TRBV5-1; D possibly corresponds to TRBD1 (5 bases). The germline V gene has CDR1 SGHRS and CDR2 YFSETQ. CDR3 size: 15 residues. The V gene lost 4 bases and the J gene lost 4 bases, with 15 bases spanning the gap. The CDR3 DNA reads TGCGCCAGCAGCGGCGGTGGAACAGGTTACAATGAGCAGTTCTTC. The encoded protein is CASSGGGTGYNEQFF.

This clonotype was observed a handful of times. V is TRBV4-1 and J is TRBJ2-7; 8 nucleotides agree with TRBD1. This CDR3 contains 15 residues. The junction had 8 bases not matched to a gene; V was cut back by 5 bases and J by 2 bases. Germline loops: CDR1 MGHRA, CDR2 YSYEKL. In nucleotides, the CDR3 is TGCGCCAGCAGCTTTGGACAGGGTATGGCCTACGAGCAGTACTTC. Its translation: CASSFGQGMAYEQYF.

This clonotype was detected ten times or more. The chain links TRBV12-3 or TRBV12-4 to TRBJ2-5, with TRBD1 identical over 9 bases. Trimming cost V 6 bases and J 4 bases; bases outside gene matches: 9. The length of the CDR3 is 15 residues. The CDR3 spells CASRAGQGRGETQYF. Written as DNA, the CDR3 is TGTGCCAGCAGAGCCGGACAGGGGAGAGGAGAGACCCAGTACTTC.